Following are 30 T cell receptor beta chains from one sample sequenced in a study of blood T cells in healthy people across ages. A second 7 to 11 cycle PCR used barcoded and J-beta primers. TCRdb fed the 5' RACE reads into MiXCR, producing one record per CDR3 protein. The repertoire holds over 1,200,000 distinct CDR3 sequences, with roughly 64% as singletons. What was sequenced was blood. These receptors originate from a man younger than 35 in good health.

V and J are TRBV12-3 or TRBV12-4 and TRBJ1-5; D remains unclear. The ends were cut back, 2 bases at V and 1 base at J, with 9 bases in the middle. The CDR3 has 15 amino acids. CDR3 sequence: CASSLRGASNQPQHF. CDR3 coding DNA: TGTGCCAGCAGTTTACGGGGAGCGAGCAATCAGCCCCAGCATTTT.

The J gene is TRBJ1-4, the V gene TRBV6-2 or TRBV6-3; no firm D call. Germline V lookup: CDR1 MNHEY, CDR2 SVGEGT. V lost 5 bases, J lost 6 bases, and 16 bases lay in between. This CDR3 spans 15 amino acids. CDR3 coding DNA: TGTGCCAGCAGTAGAGAGCAGACGGATTATGAAAAACTGTTTTTT. Translating it yields CASSREQTDYEKLFF.

Regarding this clonotype: Sequence at one end of the junction differs from germline and may be a read error. The chain has TRBV7-9 and TRBJ2-3; D not certain. The germline CDR1 and CDR2 sequences are SEHNR and FQNEAQ (reference sequence). The CDR3 consists of 14 residues. CDR3 sequence: CTSSLSVSTDTQYF. The CDR3 nucleotides are TGTACCAGCAGCTTAAGTGTCAGCACAGATACGCAGTATTTT.

The V and J genes are TRBV11-2 and TRBJ2-3; D might be TRBD1 (6 bases). CDR3 length equals 16 residues. The V gene lost 7 bases and the J gene lost 6 bases, with 23 bases spanning the gap. Germline CDR1 reads SGHAT; CDR2 reads FQNNGV. The CDR3 DNA reads as TGTGCCAGCACCACATCGCCAGGGACACTTGAGGATACGCAGTATTTT. Encoded protein: CASTTSPGTLEDTQYF.

CDR3 amino acids: CASSLGDPHSQETQYF. The CDR3 DNA reads as TGTGCCAGCAGCTTAGGGGACCCACATTCCCAAGAGACCCAGTACTTC. The J gene is TRBJ2-5, the V gene TRBV7-2; D could derive from TRBD1 or TRBD2 (5 bases each). The germline V gene has CDR1 SGHTA and CDR2 FQGNSA. V gave up 1 base and J gave up 1 base, with 13 bases separating them. The CDR3 runs 16 residues. Full variable domain (rest looked up from reference TRBV7-2 and TRBJ2-5): GAGVSQSPSNKVTEKGKDVELRCDPISGHTALYWYRQSLGQGLEFLIYFQGNSAPDKSGLPSDRFSAERTGGSVSTLTIQRTQQEDSAVYLCASSLGDPHSQETQYFGPGTRLLVL.

This chain uses TRBV6-6 with TRBJ1-3; D is unresolved. The CDR3 spans 12 residues. With 7 bases removed from V and 0 bases from J, the gap between germline ends came to 4 bases. The V gene's germline CDR1 is MNHNY and CDR2 SVGAGI (reference sequence). The CDR3 DNA is TGTGCCAGCACCGACTCTGGAAACACCATATATTTT. Protein sequence: CASTDSGNTIYF.

This chain links TRBV20-1 with TRBJ2-7; D is possibly TRBD1 (5 bases). The CDR3 length is 13 residues. V was shortened by 3 bases and J by 2 bases, with 11 bases between the two germline ends. CDR1 is DFQATT and CDR2 is SNEGSKA in the germline V gene (reference sequence). The DNA for the CDR3 is TGCAGTGCTAGCGGACAATGGGCCTACGAGCAGTACTTC. This sequence encodes CSASGQWAYEQYF.

V and J are TRBV24-1 and TRBJ1-6; maybe TRBD1 (5 bases). Trimming pared 7 bases from V and 8 bases from J, leaving 8 bases between. From germline, CDR1 is KGHDR and CDR2 SFDVKD. The CDR3 spans 12 residues. CDR3 sequence reads: CATRGTDSPLHF. The CDR3 nucleotides read TGTGCCACCAGGGGGACCGATTCACCCCTCCACTTT.

The chain couples TRBV20-1 to TRBJ2-4; 7 positions match TRBD2. Gene TRBJ2-7 matches the end of the DNA better, so the J call may be wrong. Germline values: CDR1 DFQATT, CDR2 SNEGSKA (reference sequence). This CDR3 is built from 13 residues. Here the CDR3 reads CSARAGGVYEQYF. The CDR3 DNA reads as TGCAGTGCTAGAGCGGGGGGAGTCTACGAGCAGTACTTC.

The chain joins TRBV6-7 to TRBJ2-7; TRBD2 is a possible D gene (6 bases). TRBV6-7 is known as an ORF, though its function is uncertain. This CDR3 has 17 residues. V gave up 0 bases and J gave up 3 bases, with 18 bases separating them. The CDR3 here is CASSYSRSARGSYEQYF. The CDR3 coding sequence is TGTGCCAGCAGTTACTCGAGATCCGCGCGGGGCAGCTACGAGCAGTACTTC.

V gene TRBV2 combines with J gene TRBJ1-2; 8 nucleotides line up with TRBD1. The CDR3 covers 14 residues. In germline, CDR1 is SNHLY, CDR2 FYNNEI. After removal of 0 bases from V and 8 bases from J, the junction contained 5 bases not matched to a gene. This CDR3 reads CASSEAETGDGYTF. The DNA for the CDR3 is TGTGCCAGCAGTGAAGCCGAGACAGGGGACGGCTACACCTTC.

The J gene is TRBJ2-3, the V gene TRBV2; TRBD2 aligns across 8 bases. Germline CDR1 reads SNHLY; CDR2 reads FYNNEI. V gave up 4 bases and J gave up 1 base; unmatched junction bases: 10. This CDR3 comprises 17 residues. In DNA form, the CDR3 reads TGTGCCAGCAGTGTTGACCAGTCCGGGGGGGGCACAGATACGCAGTATTTT. Translation: CASSVDQSGGGTDTQYF.

In regard to this clonotype: An end of the junction differs from the germline gene, which may be a read error. The V gene is TRBV30, the J gene TRBJ2-5, with 7 positions matching TRBD1. This CDR3 has 13 residues. In germline, CDR1 is GTSNPN, CDR2 SVGIG (reference sequence). The CDR3 spells CAWSGTAQETQYF. CDR3 DNA: TGCGCCTGGAGTGGGACAGCACAAGAGACCCAGTACTTC.

A few counts support this clonotype. V usage is TRBV10-3 and J usage is TRBJ1-2; possibly TRBD1 for D (5 bases). The CDR3 loop spans 13 amino acids. V was cut by 3 bases and J by 3 bases, with 8 bases left in between. Germline V gene data show CDR1 as ENHRY and CDR2 as SYGVKD. CDR3 sequence: CAISDPGYYGYTF. The CDR3 DNA follows: TGTGCCATCAGTGACCCAGGGTACTATGGCTACACCTTC.

The chain uses TRBV13 and TRBJ2-3; 7 positions match TRBD1. CDR3 length: 18 residues. CDR1 and CDR2 (germline): PRHDT, FYEKMQ (reference sequence). J was trimmed by 0 bases and V by 5 bases; bases with no gene match: 14. CDR3 loop: CASSPIVGQASSTDTQYF. CDR3 sequence (DNA): TGTGCCAGCAGCCCCATAGTAGGACAGGCCTCTAGCACAGATACGCAGTATTTT.

V and J are TRBV12-3 or TRBV12-4 and TRBJ1-1; 8 nucleotides line up with TRBD1. The CDR3 spans 13 residues. With V trimmed by 6 bases and J by 8 bases, 8 bases remained unmatched. The CDR3 reads CASRVQGAREAFF. The CDR3 nucleotides are TGTGCCAGCAGAGTCCAGGGGGCAAGAGAAGCTTTCTTT.

This chain joins TRBV20-1 and TRBJ2-1, with D perhaps matching TRBD2 (5 bases). The V end was cut by 6 bases, the J end by 8 bases, with 11 bases between. Per the germline V gene, CDR1 is DFQATT and CDR2 is SNEGSKA (reference sequence). The CDR3 length is 11 residues. DNA of the CDR3: TGCAGTGCGGAGGCGAAATATGAGCAGTTCTTC. It yields the protein CSAEAKYEQFF.

This clonotype was recorded a few times. The J gene is TRBJ2-6, the V gene TRBV28; D call uncertain. The CDR3 covers 15 residues. Trimming left V 5 bases short and J 0 bases short, with 8 bases between. Germline assignment: CDR1 MDHEN and CDR2 SYDVKM. The CDR3 bases are TGTGCCAGCAGTCCCCACAGCTCTGGGGCCAACGTCCTGACTTTC. This sequence encodes CASSPHSSGANVLTF.

This chain connects TRBV13 to TRBJ2-1; 10 nucleotides match TRBD2. V lost 0 bases, J lost 8 bases, and 4 bases stayed unmatched. The CDR3 consists of 15 residues. CDR1 PRHDT and CDR2 FYEKMQ come from the germline V gene (reference sequence). CDR3: CASSLGSGRAYEQFF. CDR3 DNA sequence: TGTGCCAGCAGCTTAGGGAGCGGGAGGGCCTATGAGCAGTTCTTC.

This clonotype was seen just once. The chain carries TRBV6-6 and TRBJ2-5; a possible D gene is TRBD1 (5 bases). The J call may be in error: the DNA end matches TRBJ2-7 better. Germline CDR1 MNHNY, CDR2 SVGAGI (reference sequence). The CDR3 is 14 residues long. This CDR3 reads CASSYSSRVDEQYF. The DNA for the CDR3 is TGTGCCAGCAGTTACTCGAGCAGGGTGGACGAGCAGTACTTC.

This chain links TRBV5-1 with TRBJ1-2; perhaps TRBD1 as D (5 bases). CDR3 length: 14 residues. The germline V and J ends were trimmed by 4 bases and 3 bases, with 13 bases remaining between them. Germline V gene lookup returns CDR1 SGHRS and CDR2 YFSETQ. The CDR3 bases are TGCGCCAGCAGCGCCTTGACAGTATACTATGGCTACACCTTC. Translating it yields CASSALTVYYGYTF.

V gene TRBV7-9 combines with J gene TRBJ1-1; D is ambiguous. The V gene's germline CDR1 is SEHNR and CDR2 FQNEAQ (reference sequence). V dropped 6 bases and J dropped 1 base, with 15 bases sitting between them. CDR3 length equals 15 residues. CDR3 residues: CASSPKAGRNTEAFF. The DNA of the CDR3 is TGTGCCAGCAGTCCCAAGGCGGGCAGGAACACTGAAGCTTTCTTT. The entire variable domain, with the rest obtained from reference TRBV7-9 and TRBJ1-1, is as follows: DTGVSQNPRHKITKRGQNVTFRCDPISEHNRLYWYRQTLGQGPEFLTYFQNEAQLEKSRLLSDRFSAERPKGSFSTLEIQRTEQGDSAMYLCASSPKAGRNTEAFFGQGTRLTVV.

The chain links TRBV5-1 to TRBJ1-1; no definite D call. V dropped 6 bases and J dropped 2 bases, with 17 bases sitting between them. The CDR3 runs 15 residues. The V gene's germline CDR1 is SGHRS and CDR2 YFSETQ. The CDR3: CASTDRFGANTEAFF. The CDR3 coding sequence is TGCGCCAGCACCGACCGATTCGGAGCAAACACTGAAGCTTTCTTT. The entire variable domain, with the rest obtained from reference TRBV5-1 and TRBJ1-1, is as follows: KAGVTQTPRYLIKTRGQQVTLSCSPISGHRSVSWYQQTPGQGLQFLFEYFSETQRNKGNFPGRFSGRQFSNSRSEMNVSTLELGDSALYLCASTDRFGANTEAFFGQGTRLTVV.

A few counts support this clonotype. This chain joins TRBV6-2 or TRBV6-3 and TRBJ1-2; D call uncertain. Germline V gene sequence: CDR1 MNHEY, CDR2 SVGEGT. V was trimmed by 10 bases and J by 6 bases, leaving 15 bases between them. This CDR3 is 12 amino acids long. The CDR3 DNA reads TGTGCCATCCTACAACATCAGCATGGCTACACCTTC. Residues: CAILQHQHGYTF.

This clonotype was seen a handful of times. The J gene is TRBJ2-3, the V gene TRBV12-3 or TRBV12-4; D remains ambiguous. This CDR3 is built from 14 residues. Trimming removed 8 bases at V and 1 base at J, with 13 bases between. The CDR3 loop reads CASGALGGTDTQYF. In DNA, the CDR3 is TGTGCCAGCGGAGCCCTTGGAGGCACAGATACGCAGTATTTT.

J is TRBJ2-1 and V is TRBV19, with TRBD2 matching 7 bases. CDR3 length: 18 residues. Trimming took 5 bases from V and 0 from J; bases not matched to a gene: 13. The germline V gene has CDR1 LNHDA and CDR2 SQIVND (reference sequence). CDR3 coding DNA: TGTGCCAGTAGTCCTCGGAGCGGGATGGGGAGCTCCTACAATGAGCAGTTCTTC. Amino acids: CASSPRSGMGSSYNEQFF.

J is TRBJ2-2 and V is TRBV3-1; maybe TRBD1 (6 bases). The CDR3 totals 16 residues. Germline loops: CDR1 LGHDT, CDR2 YNNKEL (reference sequence). V lost 6 bases, J lost 0 bases, and 14 bases lay in between. The CDR3 spells CASRPRGTANTGELFF. The CDR3 DNA reads TGTGCCAGCAGACCAAGGGGGACGGCGAACACCGGGGAGCTGTTTTTT.

The chain employs TRBV4-2 and TRBJ2-7, with TRBD2 identical over 7 bases. V dropped 1 base and J dropped 0; count of bases not matched to a gene: 6. Germline V lookup: CDR1 LGHNA, CDR2 YNFKEQ. The CDR3 covers 16 residues. The CDR3, as DNA: TGTGCCAGCAGCCAAGTCCTCGCGGGGGACTCCTACGAGCAGTACTTC. Translating gives CASSQVLAGDSYEQYF.

The genes are TRBV9 and TRBJ2-1; 8 bases align to TRBD1. The CDR3 length is 15 residues. Germline V gives CDR1 SGDLS, CDR2 YYNGEE. V lost 3 bases and J lost 5; bases outside the gene matches: 7. CDR3 in amino acids: CASSERQGSDNEQFF. In DNA form, the CDR3 reads TGTGCCAGCAGCGAACGACAGGGGTCTGACAATGAGCAGTTCTTC.

The gene calls are TRBV20-1 and TRBJ2-5; TRBD1 aligns across 11 bases. Judging by the DNA end, TRBJ2-7 fits better; the J call may be wrong. This CDR3 is built from 15 residues. Germline V CDR1 and CDR2: DFQATT, SNEGSKA (reference sequence). The CDR3 nucleotides are TGCAGTGCTAGGCATCCGGGACAGGGGGACTACGAGCAGTACTTC. Its translation is CSARHPGQGDYEQYF.